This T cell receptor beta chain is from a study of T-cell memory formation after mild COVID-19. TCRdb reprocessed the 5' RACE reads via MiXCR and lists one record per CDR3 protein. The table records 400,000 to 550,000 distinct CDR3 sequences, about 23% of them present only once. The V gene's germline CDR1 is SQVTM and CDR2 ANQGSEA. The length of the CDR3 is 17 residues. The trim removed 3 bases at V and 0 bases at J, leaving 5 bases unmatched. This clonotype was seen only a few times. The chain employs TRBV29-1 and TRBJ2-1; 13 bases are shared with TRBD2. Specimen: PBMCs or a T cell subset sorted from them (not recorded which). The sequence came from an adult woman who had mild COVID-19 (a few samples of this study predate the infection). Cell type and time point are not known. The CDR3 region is CSVEGTSGASSYNEQFF. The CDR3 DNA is TGCAGCGTTGAGGGGACTAGCGGGGCTAGCTCCTACAATGAGCAGTTCTTC.